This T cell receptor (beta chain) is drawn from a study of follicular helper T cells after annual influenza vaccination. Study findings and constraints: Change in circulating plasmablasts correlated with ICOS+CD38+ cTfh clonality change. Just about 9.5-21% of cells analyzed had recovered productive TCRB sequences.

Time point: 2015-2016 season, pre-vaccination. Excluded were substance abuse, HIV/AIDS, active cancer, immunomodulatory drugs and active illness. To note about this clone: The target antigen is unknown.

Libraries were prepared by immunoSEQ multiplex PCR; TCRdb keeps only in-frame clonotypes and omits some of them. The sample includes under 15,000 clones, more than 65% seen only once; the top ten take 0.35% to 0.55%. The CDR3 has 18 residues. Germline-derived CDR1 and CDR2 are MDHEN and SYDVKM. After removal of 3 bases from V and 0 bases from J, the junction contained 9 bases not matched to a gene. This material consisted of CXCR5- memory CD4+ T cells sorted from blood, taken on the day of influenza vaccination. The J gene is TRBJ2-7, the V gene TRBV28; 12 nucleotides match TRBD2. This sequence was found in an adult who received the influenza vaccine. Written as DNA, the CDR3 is TGTGCCAGCAGTTTTGCCCTTGGGACTAGCGGGCACTCCTACGAGCAGTACTTC. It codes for CASSFALGTSGHSYEQYF.